This TCR beta chain was documented in a study of cytomegalovirus exposure and HLA in healthy donors. Overall study results and limits: The records held CMV serostatus as the only immune exposure information.

The PCR was carried out with 60 Vbeta primers and 13 Jbeta primers. Generated by immunoSEQ multiplex PCR, the TCRdb table keeps only in-frame clones and is missing some. The table includes approximately 140,000 clones, around three quarters detected once. Every donor was a healthy person donating bone marrow. CDR3 size: 15 residues. In germline, CDR1 is SNHLY, CDR2 FYNNEI. V was pared by 5 bases and J by 3 bases, with 7 bases of the junction left unmatched. As to this clone: Its cognate antigen is unknown.

The rearrangement joins TRBV2 to TRBJ1-2; 9 bases are a match to TRBD1. The sequenced sample was PBMCs. The receptor was isolated from a man aged 18 to 30 in good health and CMV-seronegative. The CDR3 DNA reads as TGTGCCAGCAGTAGGGAGGGACAGGGCGACTATGGCTACACCTTC. Its translation: CASSREGQGDYGYTF.